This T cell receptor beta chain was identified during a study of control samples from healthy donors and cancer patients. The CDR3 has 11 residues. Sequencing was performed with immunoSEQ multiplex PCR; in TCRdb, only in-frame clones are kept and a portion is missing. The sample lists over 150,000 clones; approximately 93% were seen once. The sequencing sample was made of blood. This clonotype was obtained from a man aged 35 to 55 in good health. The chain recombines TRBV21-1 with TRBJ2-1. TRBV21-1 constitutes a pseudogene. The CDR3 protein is CASASYNEQFF. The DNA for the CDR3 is TGTGCCAGCGCCTCCTACAATGAGCAGTTCTTC.